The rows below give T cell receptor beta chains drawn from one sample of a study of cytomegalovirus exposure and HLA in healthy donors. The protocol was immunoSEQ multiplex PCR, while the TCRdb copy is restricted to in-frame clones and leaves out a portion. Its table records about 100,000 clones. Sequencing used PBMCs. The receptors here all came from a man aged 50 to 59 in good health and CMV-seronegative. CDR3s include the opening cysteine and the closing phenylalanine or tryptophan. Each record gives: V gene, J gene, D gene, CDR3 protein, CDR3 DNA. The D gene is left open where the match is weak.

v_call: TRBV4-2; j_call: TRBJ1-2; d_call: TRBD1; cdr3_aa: CASSPQSRDRVYGYTF; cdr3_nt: TGTGCCAGCAGCCCCCAATCGAGGGACAGGGTCTATGGCTACACCTTC
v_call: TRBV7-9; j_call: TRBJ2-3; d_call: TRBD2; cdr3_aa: CASSLWRETQYF; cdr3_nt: TGTGCCAGCAGCTTATGGCGGGAGACGCAGTATTTT
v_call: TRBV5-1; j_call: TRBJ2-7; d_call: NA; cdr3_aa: CASSLAAGASYEQYF; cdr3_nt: TGCGCCAGCAGCTTGGCCGCAGGGGCCTCCTACGAGCAGTACTTC
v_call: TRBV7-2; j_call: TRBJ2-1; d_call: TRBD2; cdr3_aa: CASRRGTTVNEQFF; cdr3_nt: TGTGCCAGCAGGCGCGGGACTACAGTCAATGAGCAGTTCTTC
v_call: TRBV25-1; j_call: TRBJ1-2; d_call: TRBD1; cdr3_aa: CASSEPGQGNYGYTF; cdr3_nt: TGTGCCAGCAGTGAACCGGGACAGGGCAACTATGGCTACACCTTC
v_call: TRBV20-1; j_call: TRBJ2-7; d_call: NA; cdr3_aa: CSAQRAEGQYF; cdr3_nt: TGCAGTGCTCAGCGAGCCGAGGGGCAGTACTTC
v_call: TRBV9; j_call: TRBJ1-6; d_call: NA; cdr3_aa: CASSVQGVKNSPLHF; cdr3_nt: TGTGCCAGCAGCGTCCAGGGCGTGAAGAATTCACCCCTCCACTTT
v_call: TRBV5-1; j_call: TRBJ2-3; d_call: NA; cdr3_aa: CASSPRPGTSTDTQYF; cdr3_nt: TGCGCCAGCAGCCCAAGGCCCGGGACTAGCACAGATACGCAGTATTTT
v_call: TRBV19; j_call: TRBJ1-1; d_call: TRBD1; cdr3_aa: CASSIDLSPGGTEAFF; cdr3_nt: TGTGCCAGTAGTATAGATCTGAGTCCAGGGGGCACTGAAGCTTTCTTT
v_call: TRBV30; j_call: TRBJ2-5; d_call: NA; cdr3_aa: CAWSALDPVETQYF; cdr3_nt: TGTGCCTGGAGTGCACTAGACCCTGTGGAGACCCAGTACTTC
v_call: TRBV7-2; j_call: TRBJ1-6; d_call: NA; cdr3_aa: CASSLISWGGSPLHF; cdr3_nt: TGTGCCAGCAGCTTAATCTCGTGGGGGGGTTCACCCCTCCACTTT
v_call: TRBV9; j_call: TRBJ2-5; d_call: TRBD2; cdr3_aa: CASSVASGRETQYF; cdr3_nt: TGTGCCAGCAGCGTAGCCTCCGGGAGGGAGACCCAGTACTTC
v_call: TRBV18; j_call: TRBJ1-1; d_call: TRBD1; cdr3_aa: CASSPVGGGRDTEAFF; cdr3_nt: TGTGCCAGCTCACCAGTCGGAGGGGGCCGGGACACTGAAGCTTTCTTT
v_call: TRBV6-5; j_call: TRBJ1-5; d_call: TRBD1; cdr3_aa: CASSSTGDHQPQHF; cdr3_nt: TGTGCCAGCAGTTCAACAGGGGATCACCAGCCCCAGCATTTT
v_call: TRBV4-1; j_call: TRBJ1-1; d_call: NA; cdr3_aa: CASSPGTSEAFF; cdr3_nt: TGCGCCAGCAGCCCGGGGACTTCCGAAGCTTTCTTT
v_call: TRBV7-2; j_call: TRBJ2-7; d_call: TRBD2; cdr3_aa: CASRSTTSGRVYEQYF; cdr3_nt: TGTGCCAGCAGATCAACTACTAGCGGGAGAGTATACGAGCAGTACTTC
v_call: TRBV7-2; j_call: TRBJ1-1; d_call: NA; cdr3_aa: CASRNTLGGNTEAFF; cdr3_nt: TGTGCCAGCCGAAATACCCTGGGGGGGAACACTGAAGCTTTCTTT
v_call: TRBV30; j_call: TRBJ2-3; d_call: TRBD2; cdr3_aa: CAWSWEGTQYF; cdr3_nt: TGTGCCTGGAGTTGGGAGGGAACGCAGTATTTT
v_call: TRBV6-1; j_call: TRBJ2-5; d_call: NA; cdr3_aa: CASRVDSSQETQYF; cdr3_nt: TGTGCCAGCAGGGTGGACAGTAGTCAAGAGACCCAGTACTTC
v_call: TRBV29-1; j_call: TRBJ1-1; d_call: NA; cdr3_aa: CSVESGLNTEAFF; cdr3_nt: TGCAGCGTTGAGTCAGGGTTGAACACTGAAGCTTTCTTT
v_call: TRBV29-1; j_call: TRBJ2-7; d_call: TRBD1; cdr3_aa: CSVRDRTYEQYF; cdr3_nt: TGCAGCGTTCGGGACAGAACCTACGAGCAGTACTTC
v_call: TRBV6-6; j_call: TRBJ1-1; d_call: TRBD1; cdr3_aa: CASSYSMDRGLTEAFF; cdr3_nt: TGTGCCAGCAGTTACTCGATGGACAGGGGGCTTACTGAAGCTTTCTTT
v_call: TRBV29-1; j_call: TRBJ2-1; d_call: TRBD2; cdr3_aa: CSVELAGPNEQFF; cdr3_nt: TGCAGCGTGGAATTAGCGGGACCCAATGAGCAGTTCTTC
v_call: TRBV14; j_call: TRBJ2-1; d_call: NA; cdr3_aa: CASSLGAGDEQFF; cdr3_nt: TGTGCCAGCAGCTTAGGGGCCGGAGATGAGCAGTTCTTC
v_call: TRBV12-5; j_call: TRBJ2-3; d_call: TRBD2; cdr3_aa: CASGFWTSGRVPNTQYF; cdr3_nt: TGTGCTAGTGGCTTCTGGACTAGCGGGAGGGTGCCGAATACGCAGTATTTT
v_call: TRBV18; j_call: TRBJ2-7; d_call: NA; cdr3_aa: CASSPRGTTYEQYF; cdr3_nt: TGTGCCAGCTCACCAAGGGGGACGACCTACGAGCAGTACTTC
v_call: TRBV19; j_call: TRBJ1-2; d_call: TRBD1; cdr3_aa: CASSPTGEGTGYGYTF; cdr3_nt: TGTGCCAGTAGTCCCACGGGGGAAGGGACAGGGTATGGCTACACCTTC
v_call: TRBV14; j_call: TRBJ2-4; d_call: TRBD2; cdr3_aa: CASSQASGLAGTWAKNIQYF; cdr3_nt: TGTGCCAGCAGCCAAGCATCGGGACTAGCGGGGACGTGGGCCAAAAACATTCAGTACTTC
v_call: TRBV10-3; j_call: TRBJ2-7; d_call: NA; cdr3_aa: CAIKGQWDEQYF; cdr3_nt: TGTGCCATCAAAGGACAGTGGGACGAGCAGTACTTC
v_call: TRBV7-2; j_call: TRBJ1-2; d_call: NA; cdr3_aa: CASSLLQEQNYGYTF; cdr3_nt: TGTGCCAGCAGCTTATTGCAGGAACAGAACTATGGCTACACCTTC
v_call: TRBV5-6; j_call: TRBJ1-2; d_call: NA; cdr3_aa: CASSLYGAGTGYTF; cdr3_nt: TGTGCCAGCAGCTTGTACGGGGCGGGGACTGGCTACACCTTC
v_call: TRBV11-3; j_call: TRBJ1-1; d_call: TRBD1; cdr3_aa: CASSFRQGYHTEAFF; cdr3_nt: TGTGCCAGCAGCTTCCGACAGGGGTACCACACTGAAGCTTTCTTT
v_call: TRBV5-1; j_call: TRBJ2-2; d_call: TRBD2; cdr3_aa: CASSSTTTSDGTGELFF; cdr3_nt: TGCGCCAGCAGTTCCACAACTACTAGCGATGGGACCGGGGAGCTGTTTTTT
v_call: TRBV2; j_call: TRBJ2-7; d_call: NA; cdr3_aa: CASSWGEGTNEQYF; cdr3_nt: TGTGCCAGCAGTTGGGGGGAGGGGACAAACGAGCAGTACTTC
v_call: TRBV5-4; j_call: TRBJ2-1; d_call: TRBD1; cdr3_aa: CASSLPGQGAFEQFF; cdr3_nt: TGTGCCAGCAGCTTACCGGGACAGGGGGCGTTTGAGCAGTTCTTC
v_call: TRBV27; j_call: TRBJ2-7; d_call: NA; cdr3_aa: CASSYRDSGYEQYF; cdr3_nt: TGTGCCAGCAGTTACCGGGACTCTGGCTACGAGCAGTACTTC